Each of the 10 T cell receptor beta chains below was sequenced from the same sample in a study of blood T cell repertoires in COVID-19. This table comes from immunoSEQ multiplex PCR, and its TCRdb copy is limited to in-frame clones, with some not included. The table has about 190,000 clones, roughly 80% seen once. Sequenced sample: peripheral blood. The receptors originated from a man in his fifties who had recovered from COVID-19.

The sample holds one count of this clone. The chain employs TRBV30 and TRBJ2-7; TRBD1 aligns across 8 bases. This CDR3 is 12 amino acids long. In germline, CDR1 is GTSNPN, CDR2 SVGIG (reference sequence). Unmatched junction bases numbered 7, after V lost 7 bases and J lost 5 bases. The CDR3 spells CAYTTGVHEQYF. CDR3 nucleotides: TGTGCCTACACGACAGGGGTCCACGAGCAGTACTTC.

The rearrangement uses TRBV11-2 and TRBJ2-1; 9 nucleotides agree with TRBD2. V shed 7 bases, J shed 7 bases, and the junction held 20 bases outside the gene matches. CDR1 and CDR2 from the germline V gene are SGHAT and FQNNGV. CDR3 length equals 18 residues. In nucleotides, the CDR3 is TGTGCCAGCAACCGATTAATAGCGGGAGCTCTTAGGGAAAATGAGCAGTTCTTC. Translating gives CASNRLIAGALRENEQFF.

The chain employs TRBV5-3 and TRBJ1-2; D gene unclear. TRBV5-3 falls under the ORF class, with uncertain function. The CDR3 sequence is 16 residues long. V was shortened by 0 bases and J by 6 bases, with 18 bases between the two germline ends. CDR3 sequence reads: CARSLGSGFREDGYTF. The CDR3 nucleotides are TGTGCCAGAAGCTTGGGTTCTGGGTTCAGAGAGGATGGCTACACCTTC.

The chain employs TRBV3-1 (or the pseudogene TRBV3-2) and TRBJ2-1; maybe TRBD2 (6 bases). This CDR3 has 16 amino acids. V lost 4 bases and J 6 bases, leaving 19 bases between the germline ends. Per the germline V gene, CDR1 is LGHDT and CDR2 is YNNKEL (reference sequence). The CDR3, as DNA: TGTGCCAGCAGCCTGCCGGGACTCTCGACCGGCAATGAGCAGTTCTTC. It encodes CASSLPGLSTGNEQFF.

The chain has TRBV19 and TRBJ2-2; TRBD2 might be the D (6 bases). Trimming removed 8 bases at V and 5 bases at J, with 18 bases between. CDR3 size: 15 residues. CDR1 LNHDA and CDR2 SQIVND come from the germline V gene (reference sequence). CDR3 residues: CASGIGTGKTGELFF. The CDR3 DNA is TGTGCCAGTGGAATTGGGACTGGGAAAACCGGGGAGCTGTTTTTT.

In this sample, this clone turned up a few times. The CDR3 protein is CASSSNAGGALNSPLHF. The CDR3, as DNA: TGTGCCAGCAGCTCCAATGCGGGGGGCGCTTTGAATTCACCCCTCCACTTT. The J gene is TRBJ1-6, the V gene TRBV4-2; D is possibly TRBD1 (6 bases). Germline values: CDR1 LGHNA, CDR2 YNFKEQ. Trimming shortened V by 5 bases and J by 7 bases, and 21 bases separated the two germline ends. The CDR3 has 17 amino acids.

The gene calls are TRBV10-1 and TRBJ2-3, with 8 bases matching TRBD2. Germline assignment: CDR1 WNHNN and CDR2 SYGVQD (reference sequence). The junction had 8 bases not matched to a gene; V was cut back by 3 bases and J by 3 bases. The CDR3 extends over 16 amino acids. The CDR3 DNA sequence: TGCGCCAGCAGTGATCGGGCGGGAGGTGGGACAGATACGCAGTATTTT. This translates into CASSDRAGGGTDTQYF.

The chain carries TRBV7-3 and TRBJ1-1; possibly TRBD1 for D (5 bases). CDR3 length equals 14 residues. CDR1 SGHTA and CDR2 FQGTGA come from the germline V gene. V lost 4 bases and J lost 1, with 10 bases in between. The CDR3: CASSSAGPNTEAFF. As DNA, the CDR3 is TGTGCCAGCAGCTCCGCGGGGCCGAACACTGAAGCTTTCTTT.

The chain is built from TRBV7-3 and TRBJ2-1; 10 bases match TRBD2. This CDR3 spans 15 amino acids. Germline assignment: CDR1 SGHTA and CDR2 FQGTGA. The J segment lost 4 bases and the V segment lost 5 bases, leaving 5 bases of the junction unmatched. The CDR3 here is CASSRGLAAYNEQFF. CDR3 DNA: TGTGCCAGCAGCAGAGGACTAGCGGCGTACAATGAGCAGTTCTTC.

This sequence joins TRBV29-1 and TRBJ2-7; weak D call: TRBD1 (6 bases). Germline CDR1 SQVTM, CDR2 ANQGSEA. The V end lost 7 bases, the J end lost 0 bases, and 10 bases lay between the germline ends. CDR3 length: 12 amino acids. The CDR3 sequence: CSATGSSYEQYF. The DNA of the CDR3 is TGCAGCGCGACAGGTTCCTCCTACGAGCAGTACTTC.